This note documents a single T cell receptor (beta chain) sequence. What it recognizes is unknown. This specimen belongs to a study of cytomegalovirus exposure and HLA in healthy donors. Turning to the study itself: The approximately 110 validation repertoires, a later analysis reported, used the same platform as the 666 first-cohort repertoires.

Profiling relied on immunoSEQ multiplex PCR, and the TCRdb table lists in-frame clones only, not all of them. The data show about 360,000 clones, 80% to 90% seen once. The study, taken as a whole, reports: Altogether, about 160 TCR beta chains were recorded as cytomegalovirus-associated. Specificity for CMV antigens was confirmed in vitro for a few of the CMV-associated chains.

The CDR3 contains 16 residues. CDR1 SNHLY and CDR2 FYNNEI come from the germline V gene. V was trimmed by 5 bases and J by 0 bases, leaving 14 bases between them. The sequence came from a woman between 18 and 30 years old in good health and CMV-seronegative. This chain connects TRBV2 to TRBJ2-1; possible D gene TRBD2, 5 bases. The sequencing sample was made of PBMCs. The CDR3 DNA sequence: TGTGCCAGCAGTCCGGCCGGACTTAGCTCCTACAATGAGCAGTTCTTC. Its protein is CASSPAGLSSYNEQFF.